This entry describes one T cell receptor (beta chain). It lacks a known antigen. No base qualities exist here, and no much larger clone lies one base off it. Germline trimming: 4 bases from V, 0 bases from J; junction bases outside gene matches: 6. Looking up the germline V gene yields CDR1 MNHEY and CDR2 SVGAGI. CDR3 length: 15 amino acids, cysteine to phenylalanine. The DNA shown is the 45-base CDR3, in frame from base 1. The record originates from a study of T cell responses to AZD1222 COVID-19 vaccine (dated by TCRdb to about 2021). Notes on the research overall: AZD1222 recipients whose second dose came at about 4 weeks and those whose second dose came at about 12 weeks were combined into one group, since spike-specific TCR depth and breadth did not differ between the two schedules. TCR sequencing was performed for over 230 trial participants, of whom 207 were given two doses of AZD1222 and around 25 were given two doses of MenACWY control vaccine. Trial participants were enrolled into age subgroups of 18-55, 56-69 and 70-plus years, which contained about 160, 30 and 59 TCR-sequenced participants, respectively. Study-wide findings and limitations: After two AZD1222 doses, both the breadth and the depth of spike-specific TCRs were significantly higher than at day 0 and than in MenACWY recipients. CD4 TCRs associated with the vaccine covered the entire spike protein, and the dominant responses were in regions 160-218 and 743-854. Reportedly, close to half of the unique spike-specific TCRs recognized epitopes lying outside the regions that are mutated in the B.1.351 and B.1.1.7 variants. In the small 56-69-year group, the increase in depth fell short of significance, most likely because of low power. Because no samples from the day 14 peak response were available, repertoires could be characterized only after the peak T cell response. Conclusions about previously exposed vaccinees are limited, since just 5 to 7 AZD1222 recipients were seropositive for SARS-CoV-2 at baseline. Participants were mostly white British, with more females than males. The authors suggested clonal diversity may have been underestimated.

The CDR3 regions of human TCRbeta chains were subjected to immunosequencing. The authors processed their data as follows. Repertoire TCRs were checked for matches against a reference library of SARS-CoV-2-specific TCRs that had been generated using the MIRA antigen-specificity platform. Breadth was defined as the fraction of unique TCRs that were SARS-CoV-2-associated, and depth was defined as the fraction of total T cells that were SARS-CoV-2-associated. Using the MIRA data, every spike-specific TCR was mapped to the spike region that the TCR reacted to and assigned to either a CD4 or a CD8 class. Log10-transformed breadth and depth values were compared by one-way ANOVA with Sidak's multiple comparisons tests. TCRdb took this table from immuneACCESS and kept in-frame rearrangements with V and J called. Such tables lack part of the clones; where checked against another copy, unresolved V genes explain under half of the gap, and the rest is unexplained. V and J calls and clone size are copied from that table; D and trimming were computed from the DNA. The sample data list over 85,000 clones, and roughly 90% of these were observed just once. About 1.6% of the sample is held by the ten biggest clonotypes.

The time point label on this specimen signifies: baseline before first vaccination. Vaccinee samples came from UK trials COV001 and COV002, including a single-blind randomized controlled phase 2/3 trial of AZD1222 (ChAdOx1 nCoV-19) in healthy adults. For TCRbeta chain sequencing, PBMC samples from trial participants were taken at day 0 and at day 28 after the second dose. The rearranged segments are TRBV6-5 and TRBJ2-7; 7 bases in the junction line up with TRBD1. The receptor's source is an adult in good health. The input for sequencing was peripheral blood, taken on day 0 of AZD1222 vaccination. The sequenced DNA is TGTGCCAGCAGTTTTGACAGGGCCAGCTCCTACGAGCAGTACTTC. It translates as CASSFDRASSYEQYF.